This passage covers 2 T cell receptor beta chains from one sample sequenced in a study of cytomegalovirus exposure and HLA in healthy donors. Primers: 60 Vbeta forward and 13 Jbeta reverse. The table came from immunoSEQ multiplex PCR; TCRdb's copy has only in-frame clones and leaves some out. The sample holds approximately 120,000 clones, over 75% seen once. Source material: PBMCs. These receptors came from a woman between 35 and 50 years old in good health and CMV-seropositive.

The count of this clone is one. The gene calls are TRBV6-1 and TRBJ2-7; D unclear. The length of the CDR3 is 11 residues. CDR1 and CDR2 from the germline V gene are MNHNS and SASEGT. V was pared by 4 bases and J by 4 bases, with 5 bases between. The CDR3 spells CASSAGYEQYF. CDR3 coding DNA: TGTGCCAGCAGTGCCGGGTACGAGCAGTACTTC.

This chain joins TRBV11-2 and TRBJ2-1; 8 bases are a match to TRBD2. V trimming: 4 bases; J trimming: 6 bases; junction bases outside the gene matches: 14. Germline CDR1 is SGHAT and CDR2 is FQNNGV. This CDR3 comprises 17 residues. This CDR3 is CASSSLLAGRKLNEQFF. In nucleotides, the CDR3 is TGTGCCAGCAGCTCCCTTTTAGCGGGAAGGAAGCTCAATGAGCAGTTCTTC.